This is a list of T cell receptor beta chains from one sample in a study of regulatory and conventional T cells in RAG deficiency. Produced via immunoSEQ multiplex PCR; TCRdb's table is partial and in-frame only. The table lists 20,000 to 25,000 clones, almost 96% of them singletons. These same data were also listed under a study on regulatory T cells.

Input material: CD25- CD4+ T cells sorted from blood. Every receptor here comes from a human donor in good health. Each CDR3 is given with its conserved first and last residue. D genes are given only for firm matches. Size is stated for part of the rows, as once, few or many counts, or as a class when the clone is expanded.

v_call	j_call	clone_size	d_call	cdr3_nt	cdr3_aa
TRBV27	TRBJ2-3	.	.	TGTGCCAGCAGTTTTCGCCGGGGCGGGGCTAGCACAGATACGCAGTATTTT	CASSFRRGGASTDTQYF
TRBV7-3	TRBJ2-6	.	TRBD1	TGTGCCAGCAGCCCGTTACAGGGGGTCAACTCTGGGGCCAACGTCCTGACTTTC	CASSPLQGVNSGANVLTF
TRBV19	TRBJ1-1	.	TRBD1	TGTGCCAGTAGTATATTGGGACAGGGGATTTGGACTGAAGCTTTCTTT	CASSILGQGIWTEAFF
TRBV6-6	TRBJ2-2	.	.	TGTGCCCGACCAACGTACCGGGACTTAAACACCGGGGAGCTGTTTTTT	CARPTYRDLNTGELFF
TRBV10-2	TRBJ2-3	.	TRBD2	TGCGCCAGCAGTGGAGAGCGGGGAGGTACGCAGTATTTT	CASSGERGGTQYF
TRBV10-3	TRBJ1-1	once	.	TGTGCCATCAGTGTCGGGGGGGACACTGAAGCTTTCTTT	CAISVGGDTEAFF
TRBV5-4	TRBJ2-2	.	.	TGTGCCAGCAGCTTGGTGCAGGGCCCGAACACCGGGGAGCTGTTTTTT	CASSLVQGPNTGELFF
TRBV15	TRBJ1-3	.	.	TGTGCCACCAGCCTGGGGGGGGCGACTGGAAACACCATATATTTT	CATSLGGATGNTIYF
TRBV9	TRBJ2-2	.	.	TGTGCCAGCAGCGTAGTCGACTACACCGGGGAGCTGTTTTTT	CASSVVDYTGELFF
TRBV5-1	TRBJ2-1	.	.	TGCGCCAGCAGCGTTCAACTAGATCACAGCGATGAGCAGTTCTTC	CASSVQLDHSDEQFF
TRBV11-3	TRBJ1-1	.	.	TGTGCCAGCAGCGTCCACACGAACACTGAAGCTTTCTTT	CASSVHTNTEAFF
TRBV18	TRBJ1-1	.	TRBD1	TGTGCCCGACCCAGGGGGCCCGTCACTGAAGCTTTCTTT	CARPRGPVTEAFF
TRBV5-1	TRBJ2-6	.	TRBD2	TGCGCCAGCAGCTTGTCGCGGGGGGGTGTCTCTGGGGCCAACGTCCTGACTTTC	CASSLSRGGVSGANVLTF
TRBV9	TRBJ2-1	.	TRBD1	TGTGCCAGCAGCGTAGGACAGGGGGCATACAATGAGCAGTTCTTC	CASSVGQGAYNEQFF
TRBV4-1	TRBJ1-1	.	TRBD1	TGCGCCAGCAGCCAGGAAGACAGGGATTCCACTGAAGCTTTCTTT	CASSQEDRDSTEAFF
TRBV4-2	TRBJ2-3	.	.	TGTGCCAGCAGCCAAGACAAGGGGTCCTTTGGGGATACGCAGTATTTT	CASSQDKGSFGDTQYF
TRBV5-1	TRBJ2-5	.	.	TGCGCCAGCAGCTCTTCGTTGGAGACCCAGTACTTC	CASSSSLETQYF
TRBV11-1	TRBJ2-3	.	.	TGTGCCAGCAGCTTAGATGAGATAGATACGCAGTATTTT	CASSLDEIDTQYF
TRBV4-1	TRBJ2-7	few	TRBD1	TGCGCCAGCAGCCAAGGGCGGCCTCAGGGGGCCGACGAGCAGTACTTC	CASSQGRPQGADEQYF
TRBV27	TRBJ2-7	.	TRBD2	TGTGCCAGCGGGCGGGGGGGCAACGAGCAGTACTTC	CASGRGGNEQYF
TRBV30	TRBJ1-4	.	.	TGTGCCTGGAGAAGACCCACAGGGAATGAAAAACTGTTTTTT	CAWRRPTGNEKLFF
TRBV6-6	TRBJ2-7	.	TRBD1	TGTGCCAGCAGTTCGTTACCGGGACAGGGATACGAGCAGTACTTC	CASSSLPGQGYEQYF
TRBV6-5	TRBJ1-1	.	.	TGTGCCAGCAGTTCTCCACTCGGGGAGGACACTGAAGCTTTCTTT	CASSSPLGEDTEAFF
TRBV19	TRBJ1-2	.	TRBD1	TGTGCCAGTCGAGAAACAGGGGTACGGTCTGGCTACACCTTC	CASRETGVRSGYTF
TRBV18	TRBJ1-6	once	.	TGTGCCAGCTCACCTTCCGACGGGGGAGGAAATTCACCCCTCCACTTT	CASSPSDGGGNSPLHF
TRBV19	TRBJ1-1	.	.	TGTGCCAGTAGTAGCCCAACGGGAAGAGGCACTGAAGCTTTCTTT	CASSSPTGRGTEAFF
TRBV19	TRBJ1-6	.	.	TGTGCCAGTAGTATAGACTACGCCGCGGGGCCCTATAATTCACCCCTCCACTTT	CASSIDYAAGPYNSPLHF
TRBV19	TRBJ1-5	.	.	TGTGCCAGTAGTATAGGAGGGAACGAGCAGCCCCAGCATTTT	CASSIGGNEQPQHF
TRBV27	TRBJ2-1	.	.	TGTGCCAGCAGTTTATCTGGAAAAACGCGGTGGCAGTTCTTC	CASSLSGKTRWQFF
TRBV18	TRBJ1-1	.	.	TGTGCCAGCTCAGGAGTCCAGAACACTGAAGCTTTCTTT	CASSGVQNTEAFF
TRBV6-1	TRBJ1-2	.	.	TGTGCCAGCAGTGAATGGGACATCTATGGCTACACCTTC	CASSEWDIYGYTF
TRBV5-4	TRBJ2-7	.	TRBD1	TGTGCCAGCAGCTTACAGGGGACCTACGAGCAGTACTTC	CASSLQGTYEQYF
TRBV19	TRBJ2-7	.	TRBD1	TGTGCCAGCTCACCTTCCCGGGACAGGGCCCCCTACGAGCAGTACTTC	CASSPSRDRAPYEQYF
TRBV9	TRBJ1-2	.	.	TGTGCCAGCAGCCGTACGGGGAGGGCCGCCGGCTACACCTTC	CASSRTGRAAGYTF
TRBV6-5	TRBJ2-3	.	TRBD1	TGTGCCAGCAGGGACAGGGATACAGATACGCAGTATTTT	CASRDRDTDTQYF